This T cell receptor beta chain was recovered during a study of blood T cell repertoires in COVID-19. Study as a whole: Specimens from acute and convalescent COVID-19 originated in the United States, Italy and Spain.

The CDR3 has 11 residues. The germline CDR1 and CDR2 sequences are LGHDT and YNNKEL (reference sequence). V was clipped by 3 bases and J by 7 bases, with 3 bases between them. The assay was immunoSEQ multiplex PCR, and TCRdb's table has in-frame clones only and misses some. The profile covers about 200,000 clones, with more than 70% appearing a single time and approximately 1.5% taken by the ten largest. The source of this sequence is a man between 18 and 35 years old with active or convalescent COVID-19. Material for sequencing was peripheral blood. The rearrangement uses TRBV3-1 (or the pseudogene TRBV3-2) and TRBJ1-4; no clear D gene. CDR3 sequence: CASSQSEKLFF. The CDR3 DNA sequence: TGTGCCAGCAGCCAGAGTGAAAAACTGTTTTTT.